Presented here are 2 T cell receptor beta chains from one specimen sequenced in a study of shared T cell receptors in the human thymus. Only in-frame clones appear in the TCRdb table, and some are missing; sequencing was by immunoSEQ multiplex PCR. The sample carries hundreds of thousands of clones, 85% to 90% recorded once. In addition, the sample was reused for a study of human thymus T cells.

Sequencing was performed on thymocytes. All receptors come from a boy in the first two years of life with a congenital heart defect.

The chain is built from TRBV5-6 and TRBJ2-3; no clear D. Germline CDR1 is SGHDT and CDR2 is YYEEEE. Trimming removed 0 bases at V and 6 bases at J, with 20 bases between. The length of the CDR3 is 17 residues. The CDR3 bases are TGTGCCAGCAGCTTGGGGTCTGTGCAGGCACATAAGGATACGCAGTATTTT. This encodes CASSLGSVQAHKDTQYF. The full variable domain, with the rest looked up from reference TRBV5-6 and TRBJ2-3, is DAGVTQSPTHLIKTRGQQVTLRCSPKSGHDTVSWYQQALGQGPQFIFQYYEEEERQRGNFPDRFSGHQFPNYSSELNVNALLLGDSALYLCASSLGSVQAHKDTQYFGPGTRLTVL.

The chain recombines TRBV7-2 with TRBJ2-7, with D maybe TRBD1 (6 bases). The CDR3 sequence is 15 residues long. V lost 5 bases, J lost 1 base, and 15 bases lay in between. Germline assignment: CDR1 SGHTA and CDR2 FQGNSA. The CDR3 sequence: CASSPFRDISYEQYF. CDR3 nucleotide sequence: TGTGCCAGCAGCCCTTTCCGGGACATATCCTACGAGCAGTACTTC. The full variable domain, in which reference TRBV7-2 and TRBJ2-7 provide the parts outside the CDR3, is GAGVSQSPSNKVTEKGKDVELRCDPISGHTALYWYRQSLGQGLEFLIYFQGNSAPDKSGLPSDRFSAERTGGSVSTLTIQRTQQEDSAVYLCASSPFRDISYEQYFGPGTRLTVT.